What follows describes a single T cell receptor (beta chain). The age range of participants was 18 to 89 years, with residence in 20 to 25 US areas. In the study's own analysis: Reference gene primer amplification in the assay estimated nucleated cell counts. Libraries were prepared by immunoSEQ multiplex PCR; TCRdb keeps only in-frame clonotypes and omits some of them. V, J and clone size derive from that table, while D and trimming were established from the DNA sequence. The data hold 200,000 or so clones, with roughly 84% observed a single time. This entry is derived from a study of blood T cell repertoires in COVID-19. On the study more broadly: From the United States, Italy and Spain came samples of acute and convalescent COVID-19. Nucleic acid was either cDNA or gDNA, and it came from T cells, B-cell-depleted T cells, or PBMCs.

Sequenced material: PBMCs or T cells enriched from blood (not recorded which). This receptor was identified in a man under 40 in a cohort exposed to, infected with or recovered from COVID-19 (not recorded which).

CDR3 DNA sequence: TGTGCCAGCAGCCTTTCTGGGTCGGGCACCGGGGAGCTGTTTTTT. Translated, it gives CASSLSGSGTGELFF. The chain joins TRBV5-4 to TRBJ2-2; the D is unclear. Germline-derived CDR1 and CDR2 are SGHNT and YYREEE (reference sequence). This CDR3 region has 15 residues. The V gene lost 4 bases and the J gene lost 4 bases, with 14 bases spanning the gap.